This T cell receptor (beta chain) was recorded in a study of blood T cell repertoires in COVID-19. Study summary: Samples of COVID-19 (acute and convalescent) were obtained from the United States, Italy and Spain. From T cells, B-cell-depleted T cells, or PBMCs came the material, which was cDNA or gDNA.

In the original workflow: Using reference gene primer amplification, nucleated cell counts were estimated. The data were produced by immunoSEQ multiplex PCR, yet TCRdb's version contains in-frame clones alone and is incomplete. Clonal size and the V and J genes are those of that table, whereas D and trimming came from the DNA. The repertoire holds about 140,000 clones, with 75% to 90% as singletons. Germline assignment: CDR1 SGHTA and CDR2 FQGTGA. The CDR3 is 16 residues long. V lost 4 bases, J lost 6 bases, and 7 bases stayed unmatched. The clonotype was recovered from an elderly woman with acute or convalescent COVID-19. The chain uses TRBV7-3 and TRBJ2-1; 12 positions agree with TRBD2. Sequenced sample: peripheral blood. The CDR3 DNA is TGTGCCAGCAGCTCCCCTATGACTAGCGGGGGCAATGAGCAGTTCTTC. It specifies CASSSPMTSGGNEQFF.